The 21 T cell receptor beta chains listed next were all sequenced from one sample in a study of long-term antiretroviral therapy in people with HIV. With survey level as its setting, the immunoSEQ assay was v3.0. Generated by immunoSEQ multiplex PCR, the TCRdb table keeps only in-frame clones and is missing some. This sample has 18,000 or so clones; around 80% occur once, and the top ten carry roughly 8.5%. The sample consisted of unsorted PBMCs, taken at the start of antiretroviral therapy, before treatment. These receptor sequences come from a woman aged 40 to 55 with HIV.

This clone was counted between two and nine times. V usage is TRBV19 and J usage is TRBJ2-5; tentative D call: TRBD2 (5 bases). Germline V lookup: CDR1 LNHDA, CDR2 SQIVND (reference sequence). Trimming stripped 11 bases from V and 4 bases from J, with 17 bases between. This CDR3 has 13 residues. CDR3 region: CAAGEGRGETQYF. CDR3 sequence (DNA): TGTGCCGCCGGCGAGGGCAGAGGAGAGACCCAGTACTTC.

The chain employs TRBV4-1 and TRBJ1-1; D call uncertain. The germline CDR1 and CDR2 sequences are MGHRA and YSYEKL. The CDR3 totals 16 residues. V lost 0 bases to trimming and J lost 1 base, with 12 bases between them. The CDR3 bases are TGCGCCAGCAGCCAAGATCCGACGCAAAGGAACACTGAAGCTTTCTTT. It codes for CASSQDPTQRNTEAFF.

The chain uses TRBV2 and TRBJ1-5; D perhaps matches TRBD1 (6 bases). There are 14 residues in the CDR3. Germline assignment: CDR1 SNHLY and CDR2 FYNNEI. Trimming stripped 2 bases from V and 4 bases from J, with 9 bases between. CDR3 sequence: CASSESDRNQPQHF. The CDR3 DNA follows: TGTGCCAGCAGTGAATCTGACAGGAATCAGCCCCAGCATTTT.

The V and J genes are TRBV9 and TRBJ2-2; maybe TRBD1 (8 bases). The CDR3 contains 15 residues. Germline values: CDR1 SGDLS, CDR2 YYNGEE. V was cut by 3 bases and J by 7 bases, with 16 bases left in between. CDR3 sequence: CASSAQGAGVGELFF. The CDR3 nucleotides read TGTGCCAGCAGCGCGCAGGGGGCGGGAGTCGGGGAGCTGTTTTTT.

CDR3 nucleotides: TGTGCCAGCAGTTACGCGGGGACGAACACTGAAGCTTTCTTT. This sequence encodes CASSYAGTNTEAFF. The V and J genes are TRBV6-6 and TRBJ1-1; TRBD1 might be the D (5 bases). The CDR3 has 14 amino acids. Germline V lookup: CDR1 MNHNY, CDR2 SVGAGI (reference sequence). Trimming removed 2 bases from V and 1 base from J, with 8 bases in between.

The rearrangement uses TRBV10-3 and TRBJ2-1, with a tentative D call TRBD2 (6 bases). Trimming removed 6 bases at V and 9 bases at J, with 15 bases between. Germline CDR1 reads ENHRY; CDR2 reads SYGVKD. The CDR3 has 13 amino acids. The CDR3, as DNA: TGTGCCATCAGGGCTAGCGATATCAGTGAGCAGTTCTTC. Translation: CAIRASDISEQFF.

The V call is TRBV27, the J call TRBJ1-5, with no clear D. The germline V and J ends were trimmed by 3 bases and 0 bases, with 12 bases remaining between them. The V gene's germline CDR1 is MNHEY and CDR2 SMNVEV (reference sequence). This CDR3 is built from 16 residues. The CDR3 sequence: CASSFSGGYSNQPQHF. The CDR3 DNA reads TGTGCCAGCAGTTTTTCGGGCGGTTATAGCAATCAGCCCCAGCATTTT.

The chain is built from TRBV12-5 and TRBJ2-1, with a weak D call TRBD2 (5 bases). Germline CDR1 is LGHNT and CDR2 is FRNRAP. The CDR3 extends over 11 amino acids. V gave up 5 bases and J gave up 11 bases, with 10 bases separating them. The CDR3 DNA is TGTGCTAGTGGTACAAGCGGAAAGCAGTTCTTC. This codes for CASGTSGKQFF. Together with reference TRBV12-5 and TRBJ2-1, the CDR3 gives the full variable domain: DARVTQTPRHKVTEMGQEVTMRCQPILGHNTVFWYRQTMMQGLELLAYFRNRAPLDDSGMPKDRFSAEMPDATLATLKIQPSEPRDSAVYFCASGTSGKQFFGPGTRLTVL.

As concerns this clone: Within the sample, other DNA sequences also encode this same CDR3. V is TRBV6-6 and J is TRBJ2-7; 9 bases map to TRBD1. The CDR3 totals 15 residues. Germline V gives CDR1 MNHNY, CDR2 SVGAGI (reference sequence). The trim removed 2 bases at V and 4 bases at J, leaving 6 bases unmatched. For the CDR3, the DNA is TGTGCCAGCAGTTACCCGGGACAGGGTAATTACGAGCAGTACTTC. Translated: CASSYPGQGNYEQYF.

J is TRBJ2-3 and V is TRBV5-1; D unresolved. There are 13 residues in the CDR3. Between the trimmed V and J ends, which lost 0 bases and 6 bases, there was a span of 8 bases. Per the germline V gene, CDR1 is SGHRS and CDR2 is YFSETQ. The CDR3 loop reads CASSLGNGDTQYF. DNA of the CDR3: TGCGCCAGCAGCTTGGGGAACGGGGATACGCAGTATTTT.

This chain connects TRBV7-9 to TRBJ1-5; maybe TRBD1 (5 bases). V lost 1 base, J lost 7 bases, and 8 bases lay in between. Looked up from germline, CDR1 is SEHNR and CDR2 is FQNEAQ (reference sequence). This CDR3 is 13 amino acids long. CDR3 nucleotide sequence: TGTGCCAGCAGCTTAGGTGGGGACCAGCCCCAGCATTTT. It yields the protein CASSLGGDQPQHF.

The chain links TRBV28 to TRBJ1-3; 7 bases agree with TRBD1. The CDR3 consists of 15 residues. Germline V lookup: CDR1 MDHEN, CDR2 SYDVKM. V lost 6 bases to trimming and J lost 6 bases; unmatched junction nucleotides: 11. In DNA form, the CDR3 reads TGTGCCAGCAGCCCCTTCAGGGGGTCAGAAAACACCATATATTTT. This translates into CASSPFRGSENTIYF.

The CDR3 here is CASSPRATSGVNTGELFF. The CDR3 bases are TGTGCCAGCAGCCCTCGAGCGACTAGCGGGGTGAACACCGGGGAGCTGTTTTTT. This sequence joins TRBV7-9 and TRBJ2-2, with 11 bases matching TRBD2. V lost 5 bases, J lost 1 base, and 9 bases stayed unmatched. Germline values: CDR1 SEHNR, CDR2 FQNEAQ (reference sequence). The CDR3 spans 18 residues.

The chain uses TRBV9 and TRBJ2-2, with unresolved D. Trimming left V 1 base short and J 2 bases short, with 15 bases between. This CDR3 has 17 amino acids. In germline, CDR1 is SGDLS, CDR2 YYNGEE. CDR3 loop: CASSVYGGQLNTGELFF. The CDR3 DNA reads as TGTGCCAGCAGCGTATATGGTGGGCAACTAAACACCGGGGAGCTGTTTTTT.

The chain employs TRBV5-1 and TRBJ2-2; 8 bases align to TRBD2. Trimming took 2 bases from V and 1 from J; bases not matched to a gene: 4. The length of the CDR3 is 16 residues. CDR1 is SGHRS, CDR2 YFSETQ, per germline. In nucleotides, the CDR3 is TGCGCCAGCAGCTTTAACCTAGCGGGGAACACCGGGGAGCTGTTTTTT. Its translation: CASSFNLAGNTGELFF. Variable domain in full (rest from reference TRBV5-1 and TRBJ2-2): KAGVTQTPRYLIKTRGQQVTLSCSPISGHRSVSWYQQTPGQGLQFLFEYFSETQRNKGNFPGRFSGRQFSNSRSEMNVSTLELGDSALYLCASSFNLAGNTGELFFGEGSRLTVL.

This clone came up a few times. This sample also contains other DNA sequences that code for the same CDR3. The gene calls are TRBV7-9 and TRBJ1-1; D gene ambiguous. Germline CDR1 SEHNR, CDR2 FQNEAQ (reference sequence). The CDR3 is made up of 12 amino acids. V dropped 2 bases and J dropped 1 base, with 2 bases sitting between them. CDR3 bases: TGTGCCAGCAGCTTACAGAACACTGAAGCTTTCTTT. It codes for CASSLQNTEAFF.

This clone has a single count. V and J are TRBV5-8 and TRBJ1-5; no definite D call. CDR1 and CDR2 from the germline V gene are SGHTS and YDEGEE. This CDR3 region has 13 residues. Trimming took off 4 bases at V and 11 bases at J, with 16 bases between the two ends. The CDR3 sequence is CASSPDPDRAQHF. The CDR3 DNA is TGTGCCAGCAGCCCGGACCCGGATAGGGCCCAGCATTTT.

This chain uses TRBV28 with TRBJ2-1; D call uncertain. Germline CDR1 and CDR2: MDHEN and SYDVKM. The CDR3 runs 15 residues. The germline V and J ends were trimmed by 4 bases and 4 bases, with 14 bases remaining between them. The CDR3 nucleotides are TGTGCCAGCAGTTCCCTCCAAGGGCAGTACAATGAGCAGTTCTTC. Protein: CASSSLQGQYNEQFF.

This clone showed up just once. The chain links TRBV19 to TRBJ2-4; D gene uncertain. Germline CDR1 LNHDA, CDR2 SQIVND (reference sequence). V lost 3 bases to trimming and J lost 6 bases, with 12 bases between them. The CDR3 extends over 14 amino acids. The CDR3 loop reads CASSISGGGNIQYF. CDR3 coding DNA: TGTGCCAGTAGTATTTCAGGTGGCGGAAACATTCAGTACTTC.

This clone was detected once. V and J are TRBV18 and TRBJ1-1; TRBD1 matches 8 bases. Germline values: CDR1 KGHSH, CDR2 LQKENI. V lost 0 bases to trimming and J lost 0 bases; unmatched junction nucleotides: 6. The CDR3 has 17 amino acids. The DNA of the CDR3 is TGTGCCAGCTCACCACCTGGCTCAGGGGGCATGAACACTGAAGCTTTCTTT. Translation: CASSPPGSGGMNTEAFF.

A remark on this clone: This sample also contains other DNA sequences that code for the same CDR3. The chain combines TRBV10-3 with TRBJ1-5; 9 nucleotides match TRBD1. The junction had 6 bases not matched to a gene; V was cut back by 2 bases and J by 4 bases. Germline CDR1 reads ENHRY; CDR2 reads SYGVKD. There are 16 residues in the CDR3. CDR3 nucleotide sequence: TGTGCCATCAGTGAGACGGGACAGGGAGATAATCAGCCCCAGCATTTT. It translates to CAISETGQGDNQPQHF.